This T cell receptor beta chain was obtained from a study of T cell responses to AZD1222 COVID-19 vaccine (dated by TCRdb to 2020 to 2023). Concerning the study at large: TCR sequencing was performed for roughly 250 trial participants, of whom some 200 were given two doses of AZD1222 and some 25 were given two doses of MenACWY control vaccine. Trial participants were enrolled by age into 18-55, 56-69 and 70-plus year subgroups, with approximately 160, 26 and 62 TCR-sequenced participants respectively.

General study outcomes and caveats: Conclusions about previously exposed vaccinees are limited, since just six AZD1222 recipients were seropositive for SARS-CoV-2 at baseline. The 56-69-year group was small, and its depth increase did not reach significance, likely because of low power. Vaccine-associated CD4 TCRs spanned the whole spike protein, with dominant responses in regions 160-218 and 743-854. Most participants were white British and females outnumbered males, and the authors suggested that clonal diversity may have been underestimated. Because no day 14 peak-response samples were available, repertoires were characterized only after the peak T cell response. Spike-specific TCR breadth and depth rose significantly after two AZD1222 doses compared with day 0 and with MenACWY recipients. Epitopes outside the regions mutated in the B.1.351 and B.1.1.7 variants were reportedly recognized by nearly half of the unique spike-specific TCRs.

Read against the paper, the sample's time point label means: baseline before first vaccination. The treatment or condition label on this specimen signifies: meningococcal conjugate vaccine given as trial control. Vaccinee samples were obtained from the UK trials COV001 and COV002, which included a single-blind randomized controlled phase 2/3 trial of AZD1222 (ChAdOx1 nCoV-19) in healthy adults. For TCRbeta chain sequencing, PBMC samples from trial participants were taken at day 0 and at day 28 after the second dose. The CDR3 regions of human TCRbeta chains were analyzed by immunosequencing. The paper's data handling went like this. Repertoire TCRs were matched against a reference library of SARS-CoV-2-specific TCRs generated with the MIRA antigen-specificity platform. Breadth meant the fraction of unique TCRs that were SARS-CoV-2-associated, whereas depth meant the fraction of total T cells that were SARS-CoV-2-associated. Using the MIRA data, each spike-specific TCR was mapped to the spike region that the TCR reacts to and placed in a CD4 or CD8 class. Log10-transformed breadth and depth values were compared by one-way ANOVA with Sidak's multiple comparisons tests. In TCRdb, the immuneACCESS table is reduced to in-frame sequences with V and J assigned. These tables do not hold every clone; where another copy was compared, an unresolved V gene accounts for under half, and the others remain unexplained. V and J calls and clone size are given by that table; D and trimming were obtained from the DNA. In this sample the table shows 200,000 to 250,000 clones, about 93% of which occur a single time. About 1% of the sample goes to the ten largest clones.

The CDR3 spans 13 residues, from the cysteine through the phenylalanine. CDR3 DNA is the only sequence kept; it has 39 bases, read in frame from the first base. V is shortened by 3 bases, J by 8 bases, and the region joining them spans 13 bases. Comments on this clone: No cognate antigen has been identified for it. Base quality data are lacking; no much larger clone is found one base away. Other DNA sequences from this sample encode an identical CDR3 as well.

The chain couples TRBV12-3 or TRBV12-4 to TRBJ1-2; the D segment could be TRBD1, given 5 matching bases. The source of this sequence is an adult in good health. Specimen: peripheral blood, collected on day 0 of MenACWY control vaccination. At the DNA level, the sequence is TGTGCCAGCAGTTTCGGGCAGGGCGGGGGCTACACCTTC. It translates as CASSFGQGGGYTF.